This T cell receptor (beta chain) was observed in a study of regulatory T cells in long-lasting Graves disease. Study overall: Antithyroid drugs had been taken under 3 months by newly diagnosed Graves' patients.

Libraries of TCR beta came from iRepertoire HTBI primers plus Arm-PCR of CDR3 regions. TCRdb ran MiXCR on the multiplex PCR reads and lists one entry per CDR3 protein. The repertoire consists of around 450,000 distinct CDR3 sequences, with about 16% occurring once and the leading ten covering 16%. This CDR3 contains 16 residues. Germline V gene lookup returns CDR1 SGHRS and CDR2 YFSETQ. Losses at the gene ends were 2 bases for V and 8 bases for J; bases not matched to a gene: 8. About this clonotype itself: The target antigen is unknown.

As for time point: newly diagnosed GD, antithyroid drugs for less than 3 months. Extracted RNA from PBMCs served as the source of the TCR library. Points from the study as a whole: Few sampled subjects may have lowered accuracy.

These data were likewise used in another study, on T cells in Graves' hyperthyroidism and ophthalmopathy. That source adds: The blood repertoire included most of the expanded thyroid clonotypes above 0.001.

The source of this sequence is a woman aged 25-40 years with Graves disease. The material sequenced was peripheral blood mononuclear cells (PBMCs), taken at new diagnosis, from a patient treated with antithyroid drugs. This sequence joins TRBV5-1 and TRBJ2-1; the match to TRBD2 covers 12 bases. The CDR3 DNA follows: TGCGCCAGCAGCTTTTCCGGGACTAGCGGGTTCGATGAGCAGTTCTTC. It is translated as CASSFSGTSGFDEQFF. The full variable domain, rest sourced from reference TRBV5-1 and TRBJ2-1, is KAGVTQTPRYLIKTRGQQVTLSCSPISGHRSVSWYQQTPGQGLQFLFEYFSETQRNKGNFPGRFSGRQFSNSRSEMNVSTLELGDSALYLCASSFSGTSGFDEQFFGPGTRLTVL.